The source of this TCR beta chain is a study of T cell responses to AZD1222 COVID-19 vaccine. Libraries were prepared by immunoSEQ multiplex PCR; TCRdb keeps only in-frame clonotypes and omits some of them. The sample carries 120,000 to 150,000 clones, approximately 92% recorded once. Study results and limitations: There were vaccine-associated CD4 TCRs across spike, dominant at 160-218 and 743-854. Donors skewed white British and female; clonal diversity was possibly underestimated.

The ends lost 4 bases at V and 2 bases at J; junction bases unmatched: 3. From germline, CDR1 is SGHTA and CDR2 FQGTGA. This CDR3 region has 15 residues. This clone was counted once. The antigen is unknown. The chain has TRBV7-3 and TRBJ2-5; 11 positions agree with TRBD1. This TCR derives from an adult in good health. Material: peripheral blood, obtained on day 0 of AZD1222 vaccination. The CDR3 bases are TGTGCCAGCAGCTACGGGACAGGGGGTCAAGAGACCCAGTACTTC. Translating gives CASSYGTGGQETQYF. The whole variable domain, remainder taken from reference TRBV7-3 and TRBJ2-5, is GAGVSQTPSNKVTEKGKYVELRCDPISGHTALYWYRQSLGQGPEFLIYFQGTGAADDSGLPNDRFFAVRPEGSVSTLKIQRTERGDSAVYLCASSYGTGGQETQYFGPGTRLLVL.